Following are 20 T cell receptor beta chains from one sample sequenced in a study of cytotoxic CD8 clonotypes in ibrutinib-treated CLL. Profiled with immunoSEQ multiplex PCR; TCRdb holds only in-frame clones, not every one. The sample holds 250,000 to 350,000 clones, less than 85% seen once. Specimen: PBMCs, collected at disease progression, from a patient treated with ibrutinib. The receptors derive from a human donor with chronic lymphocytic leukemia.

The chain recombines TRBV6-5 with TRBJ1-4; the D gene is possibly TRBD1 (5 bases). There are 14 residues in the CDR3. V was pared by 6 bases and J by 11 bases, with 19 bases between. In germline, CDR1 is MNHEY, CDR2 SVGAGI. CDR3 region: CASRPGPASFKLFF. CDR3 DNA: TGTGCCAGCAGGCCGGGACCCGCTTCGTTCAAACTGTTTTTT.

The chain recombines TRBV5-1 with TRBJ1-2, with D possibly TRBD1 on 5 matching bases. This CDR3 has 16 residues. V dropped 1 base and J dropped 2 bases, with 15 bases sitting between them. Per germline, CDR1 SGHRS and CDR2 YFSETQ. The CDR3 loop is CASSLTGRDGNYGYTF. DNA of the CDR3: TGCGCCAGCAGCTTGACAGGCAGGGACGGAAACTATGGCTACACCTTC.

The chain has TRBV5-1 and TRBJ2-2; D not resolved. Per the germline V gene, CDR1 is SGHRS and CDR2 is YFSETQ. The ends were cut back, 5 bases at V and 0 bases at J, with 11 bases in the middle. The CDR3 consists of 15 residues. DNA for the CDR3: TGCGCCAGCAGTCGGATAGCTACGAACACCGGGGAGCTGTTTTTT. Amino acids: CASSRIATNTGELFF.

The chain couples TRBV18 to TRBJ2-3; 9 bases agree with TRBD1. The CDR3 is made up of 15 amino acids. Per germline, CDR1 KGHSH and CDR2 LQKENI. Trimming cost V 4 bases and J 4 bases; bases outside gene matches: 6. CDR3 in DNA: TGTGCCAGCTCACTTACAGGGGGCCGGTCAGATACGCAGTATTTT. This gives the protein CASSLTGGRSDTQYF.

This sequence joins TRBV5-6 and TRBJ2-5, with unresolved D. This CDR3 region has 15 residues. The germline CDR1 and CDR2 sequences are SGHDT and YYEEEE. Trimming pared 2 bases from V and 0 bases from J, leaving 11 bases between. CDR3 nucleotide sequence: TGTGCCAGCAGCTTCAGCCCACGCTACCAAGAGACCCAGTACTTC. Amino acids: CASSFSPRYQETQYF.

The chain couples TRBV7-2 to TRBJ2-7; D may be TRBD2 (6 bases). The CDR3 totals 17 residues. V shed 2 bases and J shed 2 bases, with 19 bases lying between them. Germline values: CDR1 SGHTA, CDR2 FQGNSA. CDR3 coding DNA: TGTGCCAGCAGCTTACGGCCGGGGCGGGACTTTACCTACGAGCAGTACTTC. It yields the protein CASSLRPGRDFTYEQYF.

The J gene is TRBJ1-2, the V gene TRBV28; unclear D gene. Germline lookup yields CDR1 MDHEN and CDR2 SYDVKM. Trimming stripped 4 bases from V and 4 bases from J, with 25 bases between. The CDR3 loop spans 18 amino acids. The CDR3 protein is CASSSVRKTVKLTYGYTF. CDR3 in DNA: TGTGCCAGCAGTTCCGTACGGAAAACAGTGAAACTTACCTATGGCTACACCTTC.

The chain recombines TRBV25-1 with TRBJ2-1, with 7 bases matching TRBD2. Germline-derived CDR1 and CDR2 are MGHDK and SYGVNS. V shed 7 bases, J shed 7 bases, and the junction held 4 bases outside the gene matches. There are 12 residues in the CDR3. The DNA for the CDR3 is TGTGCCAGCAACGGGGAGGGTAATGAGCAGTTCTTC. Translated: CASNGEGNEQFF.

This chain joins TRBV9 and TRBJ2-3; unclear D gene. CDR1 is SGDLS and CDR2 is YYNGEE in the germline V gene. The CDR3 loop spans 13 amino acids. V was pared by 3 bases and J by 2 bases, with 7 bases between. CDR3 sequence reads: CASSAWDTDTQYF. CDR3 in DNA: TGTGCCAGCAGCGCCTGGGACACAGATACGCAGTATTTT.

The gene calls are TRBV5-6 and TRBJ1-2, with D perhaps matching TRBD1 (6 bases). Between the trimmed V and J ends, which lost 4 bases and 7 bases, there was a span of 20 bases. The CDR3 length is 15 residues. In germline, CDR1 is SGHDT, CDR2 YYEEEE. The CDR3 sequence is CASSAPGARTAGYTF. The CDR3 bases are TGTGCCAGCAGCGCCCCGGGGGCCCGCACGGCTGGCTACACCTTC.

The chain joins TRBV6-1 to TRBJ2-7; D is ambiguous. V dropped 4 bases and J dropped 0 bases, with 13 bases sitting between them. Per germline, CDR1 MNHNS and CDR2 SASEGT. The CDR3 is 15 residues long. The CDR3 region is CASSAIPATSYEQYF. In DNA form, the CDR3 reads TGTGCCAGCAGTGCCATCCCAGCCACCTCCTACGAGCAGTACTTC.

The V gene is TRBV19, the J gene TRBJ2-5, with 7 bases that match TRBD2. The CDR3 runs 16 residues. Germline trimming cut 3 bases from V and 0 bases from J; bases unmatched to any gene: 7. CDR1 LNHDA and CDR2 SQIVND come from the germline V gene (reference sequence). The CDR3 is CASSIHPGGYQETQYF. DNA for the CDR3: TGTGCCAGTAGTATTCATCCGGGGGGATACCAAGAGACCCAGTACTTC.

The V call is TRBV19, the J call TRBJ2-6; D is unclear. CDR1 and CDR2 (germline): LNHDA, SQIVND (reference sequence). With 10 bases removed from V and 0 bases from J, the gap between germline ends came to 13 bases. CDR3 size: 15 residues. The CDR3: CATGRRTSGANVLTF. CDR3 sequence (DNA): TGTGCCACCGGACGAAGGACCTCTGGGGCCAACGTCCTGACTTTC.

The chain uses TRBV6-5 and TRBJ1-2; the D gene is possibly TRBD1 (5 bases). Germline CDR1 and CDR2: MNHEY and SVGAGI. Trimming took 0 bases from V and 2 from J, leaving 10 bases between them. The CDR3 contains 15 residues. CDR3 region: CASSYSRGTNYGYTF. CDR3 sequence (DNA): TGTGCCAGCAGTTACTCTAGGGGAACGAACTATGGCTACACCTTC.

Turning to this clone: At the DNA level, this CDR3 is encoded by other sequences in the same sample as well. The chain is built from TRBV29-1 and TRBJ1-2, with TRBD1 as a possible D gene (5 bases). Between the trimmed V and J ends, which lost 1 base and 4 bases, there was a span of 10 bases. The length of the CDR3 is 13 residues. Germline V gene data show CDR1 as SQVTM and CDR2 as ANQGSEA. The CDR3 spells CSVEAGSGYGYTF. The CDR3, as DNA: TGCAGCGTTGAAGCAGGGTCGGGCTATGGCTACACCTTC. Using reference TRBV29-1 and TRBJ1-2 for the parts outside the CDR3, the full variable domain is SAVISQKPSRDICQRGTSLTIQCQVDSQVTMMFWYRQQPGQSLTLIATANQGSEATYESGFVIDKFPISRPNLTFSTLTVSNMSPEDSSIYLCSVEAGSGYGYTFGSGTRLTVV.

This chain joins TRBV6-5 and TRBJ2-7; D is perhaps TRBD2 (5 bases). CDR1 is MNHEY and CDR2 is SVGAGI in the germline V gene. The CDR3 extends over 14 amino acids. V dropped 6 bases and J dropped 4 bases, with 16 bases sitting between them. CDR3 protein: CASRAGIGSYEQYF. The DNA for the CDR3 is TGTGCCAGCAGGGCGGGTATAGGTTCGTACGAGCAGTACTTC.

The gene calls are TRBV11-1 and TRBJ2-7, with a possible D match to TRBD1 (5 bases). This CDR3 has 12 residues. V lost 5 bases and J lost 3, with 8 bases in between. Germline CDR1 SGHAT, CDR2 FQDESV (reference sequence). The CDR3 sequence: CASSHRSYEQYF. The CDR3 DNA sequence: TGTGCCAGCAGCCACAGGAGCTACGAGCAGTACTTC.

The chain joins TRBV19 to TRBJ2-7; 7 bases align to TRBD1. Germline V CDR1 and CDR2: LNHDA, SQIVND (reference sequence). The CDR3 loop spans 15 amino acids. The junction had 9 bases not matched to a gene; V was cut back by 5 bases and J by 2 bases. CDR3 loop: CASSQTRGSTYEQYF. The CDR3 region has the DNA TGTGCCAGTAGTCAAACCAGGGGGAGCACCTACGAGCAGTACTTC.

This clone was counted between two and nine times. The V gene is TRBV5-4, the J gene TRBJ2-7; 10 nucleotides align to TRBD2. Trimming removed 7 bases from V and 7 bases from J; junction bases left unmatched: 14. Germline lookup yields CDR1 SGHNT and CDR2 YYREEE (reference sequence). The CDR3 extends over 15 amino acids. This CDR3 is CASQTRERGGEEQYF. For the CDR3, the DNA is TGTGCCAGCCAAACGCGAGAGCGGGGGGGCGAGGAGCAGTACTTC.

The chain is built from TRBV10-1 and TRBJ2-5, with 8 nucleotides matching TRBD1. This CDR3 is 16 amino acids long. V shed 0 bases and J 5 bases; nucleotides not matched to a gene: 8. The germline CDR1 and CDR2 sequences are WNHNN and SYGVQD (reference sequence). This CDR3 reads CASSESFTGGTETQYF. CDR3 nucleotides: TGCGCCAGCAGTGAGTCGTTCACAGGGGGTACGGAGACCCAGTACTTC.